The present TCR beta chain was sequenced within a study of control samples from healthy donors and cancer patients. Data came from immunoSEQ multiplex PCR; TCRdb stores just in-frame clones and leaves some out. The sample consists of about 120,000 clones, 80% to 90% of them appearing once. Trimming cost V 3 bases and J 5 bases, with 17 bases left between them. Germline V gives CDR1 SNHLY, CDR2 FYNNEI. This CDR3 comprises 15 residues. The chain combines TRBV2 with TRBJ2-7, with TRBD1 as a possible D gene (5 bases). Sequences were obtained from blood. The TCR was taken from a man younger than 40 in good health. CDR3 DNA sequence: TGTGCCAGCAGTGATGGTGGGGCAGGGTACCACGAGCAGTACTTC. Translating gives CASSDGGAGYHEQYF.